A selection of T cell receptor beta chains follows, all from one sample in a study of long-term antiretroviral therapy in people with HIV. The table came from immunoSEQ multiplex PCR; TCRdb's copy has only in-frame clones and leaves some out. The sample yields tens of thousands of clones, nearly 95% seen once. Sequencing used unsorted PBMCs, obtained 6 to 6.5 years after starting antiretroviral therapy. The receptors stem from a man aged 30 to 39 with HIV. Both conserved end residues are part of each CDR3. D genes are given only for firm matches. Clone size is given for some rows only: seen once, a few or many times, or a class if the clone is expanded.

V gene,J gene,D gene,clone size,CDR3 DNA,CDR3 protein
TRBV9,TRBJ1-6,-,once,TGTGCCAGCACCCCCCCGGGTAGTAATTCACCCCTCCACTTT,CASTPPGSNSPLHF
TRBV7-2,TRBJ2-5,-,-,TGTGCCAGCAGCTTAGTGATGGGGCGGGAGACCCAGTACTTC,CASSLVMGRETQYF
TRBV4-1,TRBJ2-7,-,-,TGCGCCAGCAGCCAAAAGGGGCCTCCCTACGAGCAGTACTTC,CASSQKGPPYEQYF
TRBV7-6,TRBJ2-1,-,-,TGTGCCAGCAGCTTAGGGGGGCCTTCTAGCTCCTACAATGAGCAGTTCTTC,CASSLGGPSSSYNEQFF
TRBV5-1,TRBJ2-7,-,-,TGCGCCAGCAGCTTCCGGGACATCTCCTACGAGCAGTACTTC,CASSFRDISYEQYF
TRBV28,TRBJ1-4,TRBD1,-,TGTGCCAGCAGTCAACGACAGGGGAGGGGACCTTCAACTAATGAAAAACTGTTTTTT,CASSQRQGRGPSTNEKLFF
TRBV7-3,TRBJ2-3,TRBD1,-,TGTGCCAGCAGCTCCGGGACAGCCCGCACAGATACGCAGTATTTT,CASSSGTARTDTQYF
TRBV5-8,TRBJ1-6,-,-,TGTGCCAGCAGCTTTTCCCAGGGCTATAATTCACCCCTCCACTTT,CASSFSQGYNSPLHF
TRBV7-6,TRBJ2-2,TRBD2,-,TGTGCCAGCAGCCCGACTAGCGGGGCAAACACCGGGGAGCTGTTTTTT,CASSPTSGANTGELFF
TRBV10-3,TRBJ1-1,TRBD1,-,TGTGCCATCCGGAAAGGCGGGACAGCGTTGAACACTGAAGCTTTCTTT,CAIRKGGTALNTEAFF
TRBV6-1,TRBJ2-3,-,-,TGTGCCAGCAGTGAATCAAGTCGACAGGGAGGCAAGGCCGATACGCAGTATTTT,CASSESSRQGGKADTQYF
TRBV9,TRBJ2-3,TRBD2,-,TGTGCCAGCGCACTACTAGCGGGAAGCGCAGATACGCAGTATTTT,CASALLAGSADTQYF
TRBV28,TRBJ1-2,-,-,TGTGCCAGCAGTTTGGTGGCCCCTGGAGGCTACACCTTC,CASSLVAPGGYTF
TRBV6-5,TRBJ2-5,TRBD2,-,TGTGCCAGCAGTTATAGCGGGGCGGAGACCCAGTACTTC,CASSYSGAETQYF
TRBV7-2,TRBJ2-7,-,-,TGTGCCAGCAGCTTAGATGTCAGGGATGAGCAGTACTTC,CASSLDVRDEQYF
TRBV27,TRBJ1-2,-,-,TGTGCCAGCAGTTTCGGCAGAAGCACTAACTATGGCTACACCTTC,CASSFGRSTNYGYTF
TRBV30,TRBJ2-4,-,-,TGTGCCTGGGGTCGGCAGGGTTACATTCAGTACTTC,CAWGRQGYIQYF
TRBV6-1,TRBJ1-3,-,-,TGTGCCAGCAGTGAAACGGGCTCTGGAAACACCATATATTTT,CASSETGSGNTIYF
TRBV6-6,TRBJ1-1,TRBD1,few,TGTGCCAGCAGGACATGGCCAACAGGGGACACTGAAGCTTTCTTT,CASRTWPTGDTEAFF
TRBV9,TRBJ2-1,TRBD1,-,TGTGCCAGCAGCCTACAGGGGCCTTCCTACAATGAGCAGTTCTTC,CASSLQGPSYNEQFF
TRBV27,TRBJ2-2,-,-,TGTGCCAGCAGGTACGAGGTCGCCGGGGAGCTGTTTTTT,CASRYEVAGELFF
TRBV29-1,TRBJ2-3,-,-,TGCAGCGGGCGAGGGGGGGATACAGATACGCAGTATTTT,CSGRGGDTDTQYF
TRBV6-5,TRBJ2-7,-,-,TGTGCCAGCAGCCTCGGGCCTGGTTACGAGCAGTACTTC,CASSLGPGYEQYF
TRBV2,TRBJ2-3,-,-,TGTGCCAGCAGTGAAAGGACAGATACGCAGTATTTT,CASSERTDTQYF